This entry lists 3 T cell receptor beta chains sequenced from one sample in a study of CD8+ T cells in alopecia areata (dated 2018 in TCRdb). The time point label here, explained by the study, means: around 4 weeks on oral tofacitinib. What the treatment or condition label conveys for this sample: oral pan-JAK inhibitor, 5-10 mg twice daily. The library was produced with the immunoSEQ multiplex PCR assay. RNA was extracted from all samples and reverse transcribed into cDNA, which served as template for TCR sequencing. Not all clones reach the TCRdb copy of this immuneACCESS table, which keeps in-frame sequences only. Checked studies attribute under half of the gap to unresolved V genes and leave the rest unexplained. Present in this sample are more than 110,000 clones, 45% to 65% of which were seen just once. The biggest ten clones account for about 15% of the sample. The material sequenced was CD8+ T cells sorted from blood, taken at week 4, from a patient treated with tofacitinib. The source is a human donor with alopecia areata.

There are a few counts of this clone. This chain joins TRBV2 and TRBJ1-2; maybe TRBD1 (6 bases). The V gene's germline CDR1 is SNHLY and CDR2 FYNNEI. The CDR3 runs 14 residues. V was cut by 0 bases and J by 5 bases, with 10 bases left in between. The CDR3 DNA reads TGTGCCAGCAGTGAAGCGGAGGGACATTATGGCTACACCTTC. Translation: CASSEAEGHYGYTF.

V and J are TRBV2 and TRBJ1-2; 7 bases fit TRBD1. Looked up from germline, CDR1 is SNHLY and CDR2 is FYNNEI. The CDR3 is 14 amino acids. The V segment lost 4 bases and the J segment 7 bases; nucleotides outside the gene matches: 9. The CDR3 sequence: CASSGRTGAGGYTF. In nucleotides, the CDR3 is TGTGCCAGCAGTGGGCGAACAGGGGCGGGTGGCTACACCTTC.

This chain connects TRBV30 to TRBJ2-1; TRBD1 aligns across 8 bases. The junction had 5 bases not matched to a gene; V was cut back by 0 bases and J by 4 bases. The germline V gene encodes CDR1 GTSNPN and CDR2 SVGIG (reference sequence). This CDR3 comprises 15 residues. The CDR3 loop is CAWSVRGQEYNEQFF. Here the CDR3 DNA reads TGTGCCTGGAGTGTAAGGGGACAGGAGTACAATGAGCAGTTCTTC.